This TCR beta chain was identified during a study of T cell responses to AZD1222 COVID-19 vaccine. Whole-study findings and limits: Clonal diversity may have been underestimated, and the donors were mostly white British, with more females than males.

With regard to this clone: Antigen specificity is unknown.

Method: immunoSEQ multiplex PCR; TCRdb's copy keeps in-frame clones and lacks some. The top ten clones hold less than 8% of a sample with approximately 97,000 clones, roughly nine tenths of them seen once. Germline lookup yields CDR1 MRHNA and CDR2 SNTAGT. There are 15 residues in the CDR3. The V and J ends lost 7 bases and 4 bases respectively, with 16 bases between them. Sequencing was performed on peripheral blood, taken on day 0 of AZD1222 vaccination. The sequence was obtained from an adult in good health. The chain recombines TRBV6-4 with TRBJ2-2; no definite D call. CDR3 sequence reads: CASKPRDGPTGELFF. The CDR3, as DNA: TGTGCCAGCAAGCCCCGAGACGGACCCACCGGGGAGCTGTTTTTT.